What follows are 8 T cell receptor beta chains derived from one specimen sequenced in a study of T cell clonality in common variable immunodeficiency. Some clones are missing from TCRdb's copy, which holds only in-frame ones; the method was immunoSEQ multiplex PCR. The sample offers 40,000 or so clones and no singletons, the top ten holding approximately 3.6%. The sequencing sample was made of peripheral blood mononuclear cells. These receptors originate from a person aged 18 to 70 in good health.

This clone was seen more than once but under ten times. The read comes to an end 3 residues before the CDR3 does, leaving the germline J gene to fill in the end. At the DNA level, this CDR3 is encoded by other sequences in the same sample as well. V usage is TRBV20-1 and J usage is TRBJ2-1; 11 bases map to TRBD2. Germline CDR1 reads DFQATT; CDR2 reads SNEGSKA (reference sequence). This CDR3 has 14 residues. The V and J ends lost 5 bases and 3 bases, in that order; junction bases with no gene match: 3. The CDR3 spells CSASGTSGYNEQFF. CDR3 DNA, as far as it was read: TGCAGTGCTTCGGGGACTAGCGGCTACAATGAG.

This clone has a count of ten or more. The read terminates 3 residues ahead of where the CDR3 ends, so the germline J gene completes it. This chain links TRBV5-6 with TRBJ1-5; the D gene is possibly TRBD1 (5 bases). The CDR3 spans 12 residues. Germline values: CDR1 SGHDT, CDR2 YYEEEE. Deletions cut 2 bases from V and 5 bases from J, with 5 bases between. Incomplete CDR3 DNA: TGTGCCAGCAGCTTACAGGATCAGCCC. Translation: CASSLQDQP. The entire CDR3 sequence reads CASSLQDQPQHF. Full variable domain (remainder filled in from reference TRBV5-6 and TRBJ1-5): DAGVTQSPTHLIKTRGQQVTLRCSPKSGHDTVSWYQQALGQGPQFIFQYYEEEERQRGNFPDRFSGHQFPNYSSELNVNALLLGDSALYLCASSLQDQPQHFGDGTRLSIL.

This clone appeared many times. The DNA ends 3 residues before the CDR3 does, and the rest of the CDR3 is filled in from the germline J gene. The chain uses TRBV4-1 and TRBJ1-2; the D is unclear. Germline CDR1 and CDR2: MGHRA and YSYEKL. The V and J ends lost 1 base and 4 bases respectively, with 13 bases between them. CDR3 length: 15 amino acids. The CDR3 bases that were read are TGCGCCAGCAGCCAAGCATCTTCAGGTACCTATGGC. Its protein product is CASSQASSGTYG. The full-length CDR3 reads as CASSQASSGTYGYTF.

This clone was seen a handful of times. The observed sequence ends 3 residues before the CDR3 terminus, with the missing tail filled in from the germline J gene. The chain carries TRBV6-1 and TRBJ2-3; D might be TRBD1 (7 bases). The germline gives CDR1 MNHNS, CDR2 SASEGT. This CDR3 is 15 amino acids long. The CDR3 loop is CASSELAGGNQPQYF. The part of the CDR3 DNA that was read is TGTGCCAGCAGTGAATTGGCAGGGGGGAATCAGCCG.

Many counts were recorded for this clone. Coverage ceases 3 residues before the CDR3 finishes, and the germline J gene fills in the end. J is TRBJ1-4 and V is TRBV5-1, with a possible D match to TRBD1 (6 bases). Germline-derived CDR1 and CDR2 are SGHRS and YFSETQ. Trimming took 1 base from V and 3 from J, leaving 10 bases between them. CDR3 length: 15 residues. Partial CDR3 DNA: TGCGCCAGCAGCTTGTTGGGGGCGGCTAATGAAAAA. Translating it yields CASSLLGAANEK. The full CDR3 protein reads CASSLLGAANEKLFF.

This clone was counted at least ten times. The read ends 3 residues shy of where the CDR3 ends; the end is completed using the germline J gene. The V call is TRBV12-3 or TRBV12-4, the J call TRBJ2-5, with TRBD1 matching over 8 bases. J gave up 3 bases and V 3 bases, and 6 bases lay outside the gene matches. CDR3 size: 15 residues. CDR3 in amino acids: CASSFVGQGEETQYF. The sequenced part of the CDR3 DNA is TGTGCCAGCAGTTTTGTCGGACAGGGAGAAGAGACC.

This clone was found a few times. The CDR3 extends 3 residues past the end of the read, so its final part is completed from the germline J gene. The V and J genes are TRBV18 and TRBJ1-2; maybe TRBD1 (5 bases). The CDR3 contains 13 residues. Germline values: CDR1 KGHSH, CDR2 LQKENI. This chain's CDR3 is CASSPGTLDTYTF. The sequenced part of the CDR3 DNA is TGTGCCAGCTCACCAGGGACTCTAGATACC.

This clone was counted a few times. Read data end 3 residues before the CDR3 end; the end is taken from the germline J gene. V and J are TRBV5-1 and TRBJ2-3; 9 bases line up with TRBD2. CDR3 length: 17 amino acids. Germline loops: CDR1 SGHRS, CDR2 YFSETQ. CDR3 amino acids: CASSPTVTSGNSVAQYF. The DNA read from the CDR3 is TGCGCCAGCAGCCCCACCGTGACTAGCGGAAATTCGGTGGCG. Combining the CDR3 with reference TRBV5-1 and TRBJ2-3 gives the whole variable domain KAGVTQTPRYLIKTRGQQVTLSCSPISGHRSVSWYQQTPGQGLQFLFEYFSETQRNKGNFPGRFSGRQFSNSRSEMNVSTLELGDSALYLCASSPTVTSGNSVAQYFGPGTRLTVL.